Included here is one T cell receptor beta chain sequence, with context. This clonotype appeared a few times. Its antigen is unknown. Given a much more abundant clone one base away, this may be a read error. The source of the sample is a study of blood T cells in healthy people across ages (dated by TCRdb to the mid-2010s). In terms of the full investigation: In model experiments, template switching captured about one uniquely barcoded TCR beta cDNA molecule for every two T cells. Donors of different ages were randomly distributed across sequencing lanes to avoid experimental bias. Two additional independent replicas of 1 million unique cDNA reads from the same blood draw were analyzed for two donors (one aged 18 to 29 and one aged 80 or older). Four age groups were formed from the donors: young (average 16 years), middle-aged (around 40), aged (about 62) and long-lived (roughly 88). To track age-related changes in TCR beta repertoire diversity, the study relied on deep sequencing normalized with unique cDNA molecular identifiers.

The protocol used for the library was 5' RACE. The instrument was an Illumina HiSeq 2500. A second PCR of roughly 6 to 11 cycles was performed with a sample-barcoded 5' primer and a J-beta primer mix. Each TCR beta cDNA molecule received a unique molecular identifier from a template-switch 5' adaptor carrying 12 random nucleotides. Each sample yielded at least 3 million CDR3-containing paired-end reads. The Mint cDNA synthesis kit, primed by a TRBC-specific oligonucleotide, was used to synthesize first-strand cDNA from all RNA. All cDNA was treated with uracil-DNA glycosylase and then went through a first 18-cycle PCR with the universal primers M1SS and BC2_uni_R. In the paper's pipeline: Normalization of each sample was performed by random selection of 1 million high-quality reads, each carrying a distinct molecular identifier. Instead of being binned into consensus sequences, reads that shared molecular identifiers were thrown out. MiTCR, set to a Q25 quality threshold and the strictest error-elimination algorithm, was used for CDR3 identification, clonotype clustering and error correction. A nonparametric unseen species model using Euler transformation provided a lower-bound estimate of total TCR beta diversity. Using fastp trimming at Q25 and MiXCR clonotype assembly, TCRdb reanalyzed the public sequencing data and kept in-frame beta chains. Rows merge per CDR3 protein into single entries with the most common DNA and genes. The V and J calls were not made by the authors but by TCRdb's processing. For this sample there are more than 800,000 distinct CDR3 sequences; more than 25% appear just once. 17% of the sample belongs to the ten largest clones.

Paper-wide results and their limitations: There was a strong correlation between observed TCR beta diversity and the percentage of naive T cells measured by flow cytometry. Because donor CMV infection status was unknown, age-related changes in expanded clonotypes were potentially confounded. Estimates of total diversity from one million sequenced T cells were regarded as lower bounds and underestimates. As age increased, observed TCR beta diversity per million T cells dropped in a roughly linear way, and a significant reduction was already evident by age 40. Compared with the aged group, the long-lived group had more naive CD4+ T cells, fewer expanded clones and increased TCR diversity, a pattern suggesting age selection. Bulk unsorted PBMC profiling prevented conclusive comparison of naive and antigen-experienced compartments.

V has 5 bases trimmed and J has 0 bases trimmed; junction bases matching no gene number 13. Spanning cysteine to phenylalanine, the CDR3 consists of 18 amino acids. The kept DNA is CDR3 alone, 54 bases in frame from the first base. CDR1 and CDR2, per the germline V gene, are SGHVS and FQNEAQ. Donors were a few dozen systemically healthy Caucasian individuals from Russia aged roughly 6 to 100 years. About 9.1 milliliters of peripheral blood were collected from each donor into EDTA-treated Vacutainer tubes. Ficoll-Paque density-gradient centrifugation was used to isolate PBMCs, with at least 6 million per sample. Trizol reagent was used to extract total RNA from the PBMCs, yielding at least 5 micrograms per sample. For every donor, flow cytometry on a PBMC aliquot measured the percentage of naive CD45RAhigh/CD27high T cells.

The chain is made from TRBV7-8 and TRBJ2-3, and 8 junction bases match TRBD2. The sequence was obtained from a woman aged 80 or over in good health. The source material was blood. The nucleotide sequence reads TGTGCCAGCAGCACCGGGACTAGGGGGGTCCCTAGCACAGATACGCAGTATTTT. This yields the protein CASSTGTRGVPSTDTQYF. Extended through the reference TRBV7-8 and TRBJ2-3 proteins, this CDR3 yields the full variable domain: GAGVSQSPRYKVAKRGQDVALRCDPISGHVSLFWYQQALGQGPEFLTYFQNEAQLDKSGLPSDRFFAERPEGSVSTLKIQRTQQEDSAVYLCASSTGTRGVPSTDTQYFGPGTRLTVL.